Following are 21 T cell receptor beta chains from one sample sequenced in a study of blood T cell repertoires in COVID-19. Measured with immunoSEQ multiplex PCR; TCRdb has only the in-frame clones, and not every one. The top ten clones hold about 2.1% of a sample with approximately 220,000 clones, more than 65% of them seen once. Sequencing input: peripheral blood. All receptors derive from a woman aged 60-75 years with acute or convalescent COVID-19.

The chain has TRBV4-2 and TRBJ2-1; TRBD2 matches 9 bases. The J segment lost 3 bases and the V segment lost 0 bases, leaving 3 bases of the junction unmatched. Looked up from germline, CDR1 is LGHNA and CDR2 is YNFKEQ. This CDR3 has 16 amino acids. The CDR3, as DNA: TGTGCCAGCAGCCAAGATGGGACTAGCTACTACAATGAGCAGTTCTTC. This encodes CASSQDGTSYYNEQFF.

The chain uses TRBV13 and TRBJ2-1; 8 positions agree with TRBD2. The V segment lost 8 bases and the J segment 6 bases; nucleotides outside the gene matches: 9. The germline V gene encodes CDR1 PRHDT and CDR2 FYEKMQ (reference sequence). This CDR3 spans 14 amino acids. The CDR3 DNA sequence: TGTGCCAGCTACCCAGCGGGGGTAGTCAATGAGCAGTTCTTC. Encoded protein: CASYPAGVVNEQFF.

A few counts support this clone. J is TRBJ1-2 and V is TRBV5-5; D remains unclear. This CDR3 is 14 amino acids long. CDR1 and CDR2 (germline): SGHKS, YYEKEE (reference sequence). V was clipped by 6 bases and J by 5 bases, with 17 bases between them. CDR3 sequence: CASTTAPGFYGYTF. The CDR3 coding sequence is TGTGCCAGCACCACCGCCCCAGGATTTTATGGCTACACCTTC. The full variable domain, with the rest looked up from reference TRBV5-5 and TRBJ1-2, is DAGVTQSPTHLIKTRGQQVTLRCSPISGHKSVSWYQQVLGQGPQFIFQYYEKEERGRGNFPDRFSARQFPNYSSELNVNALLLGDSALYLCASTTAPGFYGYTFGSGTRLTVV.

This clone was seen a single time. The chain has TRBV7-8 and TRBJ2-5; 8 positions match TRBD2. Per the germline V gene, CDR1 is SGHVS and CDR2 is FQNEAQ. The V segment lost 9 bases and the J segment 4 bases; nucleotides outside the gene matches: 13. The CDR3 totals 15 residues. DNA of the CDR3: TGTGCCAGTGGTTCTACGGGGGGGCTTCGAGAGACCCAGTACTTC. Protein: CASGSTGGLRETQYF.

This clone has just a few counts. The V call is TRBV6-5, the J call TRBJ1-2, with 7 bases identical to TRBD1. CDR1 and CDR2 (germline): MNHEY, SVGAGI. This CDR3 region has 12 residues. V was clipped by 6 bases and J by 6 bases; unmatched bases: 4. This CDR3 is CASRTGIHGYTF. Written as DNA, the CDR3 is TGTGCCAGCAGGACAGGGATCCATGGCTACACCTTC.

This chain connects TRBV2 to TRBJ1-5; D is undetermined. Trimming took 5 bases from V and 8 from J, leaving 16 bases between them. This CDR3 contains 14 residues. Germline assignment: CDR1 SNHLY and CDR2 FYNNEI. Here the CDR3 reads CASSSDSVVEPQHF. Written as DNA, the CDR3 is TGTGCCAGCAGTTCGGACTCCGTCGTTGAGCCCCAGCATTTT.

CDR3 coding DNA: TGTGCCAGCAGCGCACTACAGGGGTCCTACAATGAGCAGTTCTTC. It encodes CASSALQGSYNEQFF. This chain connects TRBV9 to TRBJ2-1, with 7 positions matching TRBD1. Germline V lookup: CDR1 SGDLS, CDR2 YYNGEE. The V and J ends lost 3 bases and 1 base, in that order; junction bases with no gene match: 4. The CDR3 length is 15 residues. Full variable domain (missing parts from reference TRBV9 and TRBJ2-1): DSGVTQTPKHLITATGQRVTLRCSPRSGDLSVYWYQQSLDQGLQFLIQYYNGEERAKGNILERFSAQQFPDLHSELNLSSLELGDSALYFCASSALQGSYNEQFFGPGTRLTVL.

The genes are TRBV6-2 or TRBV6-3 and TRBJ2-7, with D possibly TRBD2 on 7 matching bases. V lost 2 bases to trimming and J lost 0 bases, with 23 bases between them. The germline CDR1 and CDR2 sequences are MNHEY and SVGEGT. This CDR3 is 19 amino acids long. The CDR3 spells CASSYPIPSGGAYSYEQYF. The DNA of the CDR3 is TGTGCCAGCAGTTACCCCATCCCATCTGGGGGGGCATACTCCTACGAGCAGTACTTC.

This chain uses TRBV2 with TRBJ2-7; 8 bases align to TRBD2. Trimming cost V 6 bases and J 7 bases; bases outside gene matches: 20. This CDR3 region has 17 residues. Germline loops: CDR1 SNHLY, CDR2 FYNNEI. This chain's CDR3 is CASSPFTRGGGPGEQYF. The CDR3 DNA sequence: TGTGCCAGCAGCCCTTTTACTCGGGGGGGCGGGCCCGGGGAGCAGTACTTC.

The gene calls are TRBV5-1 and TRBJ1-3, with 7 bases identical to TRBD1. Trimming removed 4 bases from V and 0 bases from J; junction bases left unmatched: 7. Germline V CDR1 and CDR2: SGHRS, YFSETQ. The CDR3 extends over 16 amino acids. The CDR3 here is CASSTGTVLSGNTIYF. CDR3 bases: TGCGCCAGCAGCACCGGGACAGTACTCTCTGGAAACACCATATATTTT.

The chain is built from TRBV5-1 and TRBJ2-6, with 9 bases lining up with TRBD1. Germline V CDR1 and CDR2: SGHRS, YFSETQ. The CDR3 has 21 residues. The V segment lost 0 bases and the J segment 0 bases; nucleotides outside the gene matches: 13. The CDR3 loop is CASSLGGTTGGPRSGANVLTF. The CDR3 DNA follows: TGCGCCAGCAGCTTGGGAGGGACGACAGGGGGGCCCCGCTCTGGGGCCAACGTCCTGACTTTC.

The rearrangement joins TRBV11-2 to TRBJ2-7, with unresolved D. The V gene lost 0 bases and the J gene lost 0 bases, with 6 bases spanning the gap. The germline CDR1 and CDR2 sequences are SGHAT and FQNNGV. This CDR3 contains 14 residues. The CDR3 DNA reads TGTGCCAGCAGCTTAGAGCCGAGCTCCTACGAGCAGTACTTC. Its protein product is CASSLEPSSYEQYF.

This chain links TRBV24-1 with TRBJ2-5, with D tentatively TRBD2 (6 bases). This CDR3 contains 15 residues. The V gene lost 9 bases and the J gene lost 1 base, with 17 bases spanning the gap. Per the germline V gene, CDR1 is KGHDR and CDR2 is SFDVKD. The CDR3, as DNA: TGTGCCACCCGAGAGAGTGGCGGGGCCCAAGAGACCCAGTACTTC. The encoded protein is CATRESGGAQETQYF.

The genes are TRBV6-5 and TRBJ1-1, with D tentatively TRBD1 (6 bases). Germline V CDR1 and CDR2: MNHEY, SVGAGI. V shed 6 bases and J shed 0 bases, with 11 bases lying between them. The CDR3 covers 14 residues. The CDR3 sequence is CASRLQGLNTEAFF. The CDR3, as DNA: TGTGCCAGCAGGCTACAGGGATTGAACACTGAAGCTTTCTTT.

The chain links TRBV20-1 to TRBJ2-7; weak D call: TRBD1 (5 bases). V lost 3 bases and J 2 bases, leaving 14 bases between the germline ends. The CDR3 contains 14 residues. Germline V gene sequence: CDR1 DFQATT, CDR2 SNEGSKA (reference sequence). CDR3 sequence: CSASMGPPTYEQYF. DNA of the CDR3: TGCAGTGCTAGTATGGGGCCTCCTACCTACGAGCAGTACTTC.

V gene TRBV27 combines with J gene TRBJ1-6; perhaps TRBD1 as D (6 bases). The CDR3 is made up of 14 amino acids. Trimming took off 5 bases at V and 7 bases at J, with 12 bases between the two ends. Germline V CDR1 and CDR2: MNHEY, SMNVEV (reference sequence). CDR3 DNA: TGTGCCAGCAGTGTAGGGGGTGGGAATTCACCCCTCCACTTT. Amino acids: CASSVGGGNSPLHF.

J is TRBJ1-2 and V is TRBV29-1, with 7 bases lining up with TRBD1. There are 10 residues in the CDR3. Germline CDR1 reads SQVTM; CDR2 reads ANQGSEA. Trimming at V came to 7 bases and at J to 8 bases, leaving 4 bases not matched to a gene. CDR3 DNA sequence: TGCAGCGACGACAGGGACGGCTACACCTTC. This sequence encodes CSDDRDGYTF.

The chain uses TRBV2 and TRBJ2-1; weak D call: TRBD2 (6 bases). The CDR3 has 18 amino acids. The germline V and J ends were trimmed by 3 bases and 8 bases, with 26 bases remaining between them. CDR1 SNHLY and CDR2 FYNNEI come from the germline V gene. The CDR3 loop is CASSDPKDGGAPGDEQFF. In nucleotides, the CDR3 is TGTGCCAGCAGTGACCCTAAGGACGGGGGAGCCCCTGGGGATGAGCAGTTCTTC.

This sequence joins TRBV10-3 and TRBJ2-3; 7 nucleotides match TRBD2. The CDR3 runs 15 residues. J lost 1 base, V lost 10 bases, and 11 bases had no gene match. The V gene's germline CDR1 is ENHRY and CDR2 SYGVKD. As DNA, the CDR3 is TGTGCCAGTGCTGCCGGGCTAGCGGGCACAGATACGCAGTATTTT. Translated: CASAAGLAGTDTQYF.

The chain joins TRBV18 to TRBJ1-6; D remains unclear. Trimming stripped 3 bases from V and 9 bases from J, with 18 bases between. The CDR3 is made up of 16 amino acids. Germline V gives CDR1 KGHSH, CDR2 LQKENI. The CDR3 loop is CASSPRGMGVGSPLHF. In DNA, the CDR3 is TGTGCCAGCTCACCCCGAGGGATGGGAGTAGGTTCACCCCTCCACTTT.

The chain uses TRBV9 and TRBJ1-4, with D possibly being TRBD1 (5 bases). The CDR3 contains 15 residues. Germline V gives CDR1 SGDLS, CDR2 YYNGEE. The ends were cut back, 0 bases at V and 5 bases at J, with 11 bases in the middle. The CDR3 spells CASSVAMGPNEKLFF. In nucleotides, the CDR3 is TGTGCCAGCAGCGTAGCTATGGGGCCCAATGAAAAACTGTTTTTT.